This T cell receptor beta chain originates from a study of shared T cell receptors in the human thymus. V lost 6 bases and J lost 4; bases outside the gene matches: 1. Germline V gene data show CDR1 as SNHLY and CDR2 as FYNNEI. This CDR3 comprises 13 residues. TCRdb keeps only in-frame clones here, not all; method: immunoSEQ multiplex PCR. The table lists about 660,000 clones, 70% to 90% of them singletons. A note on this clone: The same CDR3 arises from other DNA sequences in this sample as well.

This sample was also put to use in a study of human thymus T cells.

Sequenced material: thymocytes. The chain couples TRBV2 to TRBJ1-5; 9 positions match TRBD1. The sequence came from a boy younger than two with a congenital heart defect. The CDR3 region is CASRDRGNQPQHF. In DNA, the CDR3 is TGTGCCAGCAGGGACAGGGGAAATCAGCCCCAGCATTTT.